One and the same sample provided the 23 T cell receptor beta chains below, sequenced in a study of T cell repertoires in cytomegalovirus infection. TCRdb redid the calling of the reads with MiXCR, one entry per CDR3 protein. The sample yields 490,000 or so distinct CDR3 sequences, around 10% seen once. The sequencing input was PBMCs. These receptors were taken from a human donor in good health (CMV status not recorded). Some clones in this sample may be carry-over from other donors' samples.

This clonotype was seen at least ten times. J is TRBJ2-7 and V is TRBV20-1; D gene uncertain. Germline CDR1 and CDR2: DFQATT and SNEGSKA (reference sequence). This CDR3 comprises 14 residues. Trimming removed 0 bases at V and 0 bases at J, with 9 bases between. This CDR3 is CSARDERSSYEQYF. The CDR3 DNA reads as TGCAGTGCTAGAGATGAGAGGAGCTCCTACGAGCAGTACTTC.

This clonotype was counted at least ten times. This chain joins TRBV20-1 and TRBJ1-5, with 7 bases that match TRBD1. The junction had 7 bases not matched to a gene; V was cut back by 6 bases and J by 5 bases. CDR1 DFQATT and CDR2 SNEGSKA come from the germline V gene (reference sequence). CDR3 length equals 13 residues. The CDR3 sequence: CSALDRADQPQHF. The CDR3 nucleotides are TGCAGTGCCCTTGACAGGGCGGATCAGCCCCAGCATTTT.

This clonotype was observed at least ten times. This chain joins TRBV20-1 and TRBJ2-5, with D perhaps being TRBD1 or TRBD2 (6 bases each). This CDR3 region has 16 residues. Trimming pared 6 bases from V and 1 base from J, leaving 21 bases between. Germline CDR1 is DFQATT and CDR2 is SNEGSKA (reference sequence). CDR3 in amino acids: CSARTAAPGAQETQYF. In DNA, the CDR3 is TGCAGTGCCCGTACAGCGGCCCCGGGGGCCCAAGAGACCCAGTACTTC.

At least ten counts were recorded for this clonotype. CDR3 sequence: CASSLDRGGSPLHF. DNA of the CDR3: TGTGCCAGCAGCTTGGACAGGGGTGGGTCACCCCTCCACTTT. The chain has TRBV7-8 and TRBJ1-6, with 9 positions matching TRBD1. V lost 3 bases to trimming and J lost 10 bases; unmatched junction nucleotides: 4. Germline V gene sequence: CDR1 SGHVS, CDR2 FQNEAQ. The CDR3 runs to 14 residues.

This clonotype was observed at least ten times. The V and J genes are TRBV24-1 and TRBJ2-1; D may correspond to TRBD1 or TRBD2 (6 bases each). V lost 5 bases and J lost 6, with 13 bases in between. This CDR3 has 14 residues. Germline V gene lookup returns CDR1 KGHDR and CDR2 SFDVKD. CDR3 amino acids: CATSAPRGVNEQFF. CDR3 nucleotide sequence: TGTGCCACCAGTGCTCCGAGGGGGGTCAATGAGCAGTTCTTC.

This clonotype was found many times. This sequence joins TRBV7-3 and TRBJ2-6; the match to TRBD2 covers 7 bases. The V gene's germline CDR1 is SGHTA and CDR2 FQGTGA. The CDR3 consists of 17 residues. The V segment lost 0 bases and the J segment 2 bases; nucleotides outside the gene matches: 4. As DNA, the CDR3 is TGTGCCAGCAGCTTAACGAACGCGGGGGCTGGGGCCAACGTCCTGACTTTC. This codes for CASSLTNAGAGANVLTF.

This clonotype was seen a handful of times. J is TRBJ2-1 and V is TRBV4-2; 13 bases map to TRBD2. In germline, CDR1 is LGHNA, CDR2 YNFKEQ. The CDR3 totals 17 residues. With V trimmed by 0 bases and J by 9 bases, 8 bases remained unmatched. The DNA of the CDR3 is TGTGCCAGCAGCCAAGATTTACTAGCGGGGGGGCTAGCTGAGCAGTTCTTC. It specifies CASSQDLLAGGLAEQFF.

This clonotype appeared many times. V gene TRBV7-2 combines with J gene TRBJ2-2; D is perhaps TRBD2 (6 bases). The CDR3 length is 17 residues. The V end was cut by 3 bases, the J end by 4 bases, with 18 bases between. Germline values: CDR1 SGHTA, CDR2 FQGNSA. CDR3 coding DNA: TGTGCCAGCAGCTTTCCGGTGGGTGGGAGGAGCACCGGGGAGCTGTTTTTT. It encodes CASSFPVGGRSTGELFF. Together with reference TRBV7-2 and TRBJ2-2, the CDR3 gives the full variable domain: GAGVSQSPSNKVTEKGKDVELRCDPISGHTALYWYRQSLGQGLEFLIYFQGNSAPDKSGLPSDRFSAERTGGSVSTLTIQRTQQEDSAVYLCASSFPVGGRSTGELFFGEGSRLTVL.

In its sample, this clonotype was seen a few times. The chain has TRBV12-5 and TRBJ2-7; 8 bases are shared with TRBD1. CDR1 and CDR2 from the germline V gene are LGHNT and FRNRAP. V dropped 10 bases and J dropped 3; count of bases not matched to a gene: 14. The CDR3 loop spans 15 amino acids. DNA for the CDR3: TGTGCTATGATCCGGACAGGGCAAAACCTCTACGAGCAGTACTTC. Its translation: CAMIRTGQNLYEQYF.

The gene calls are TRBV30 and TRBJ1-6; 8 nucleotides line up with TRBD1. Germline lookup yields CDR1 GTSNPN and CDR2 SVGIG (reference sequence). Trimming cost V 0 bases and J 14 bases; bases outside gene matches: 12. The CDR3 spans 15 residues. Here the CDR3 reads CAWSVPRTGSHTLHF. Written as DNA, the CDR3 is TGTGCCTGGAGTGTACCACGGACAGGGTCACACACCCTCCACTTT.

This clonotype was observed many times. The V gene is TRBV19, the J gene TRBJ2-4; 7 bases are a match to TRBD2. Germline V gene lookup returns CDR1 LNHDA and CDR2 SQIVND (reference sequence). J was trimmed by 3 bases and V by 3 bases; bases with no gene match: 2. This CDR3 comprises 14 residues. Written as DNA, the CDR3 is TGTGCCAGTAGTATTGGGGGGGACAAAAACATTCAGTACTTC. Translated, it gives CASSIGGDKNIQYF.

This clonotype was detected only once. V usage is TRBV15 and J usage is TRBJ1-1, with D maybe TRBD1 (6 bases). This CDR3 is 15 amino acids long. Germline values: CDR1 LNHNV, CDR2 YYDKDF (reference sequence). The V end lost 6 bases, the J end lost 2 bases, and 16 bases lay between the germline ends. The CDR3 DNA sequence: TGTGCCACCAGTCCGAGCCGACAGGCCAACACTGAAGCTTTCTTT. This gives the protein CATSPSRQANTEAFF.

This clonotype has just a few counts. The chain employs TRBV5-1 and TRBJ1-2, with a possible D match to TRBD1 (6 bases). Trimming stripped 4 bases from V and 1 base from J, with 17 bases between. CDR3 length: 16 residues. Germline V gene sequence: CDR1 SGHRS, CDR2 YFSETQ. CDR3 coding DNA: TGCGCCAGCAGCCCCGAGGGGGGGACCCTTAACTATGGCTACACCTTC. As protein: CASSPEGGTLNYGYTF.

V is TRBV28 and J is TRBJ2-7; TRBD1 agrees at 11 bases. The CDR3 spans 14 residues. Germline CDR1 MDHEN, CDR2 SYDVKM. V lost 7 bases, J lost 4 bases, and 6 bases stayed unmatched. Here the CDR3 DNA reads TGTGCCAGCATTGGGACAGGGGGTAGGTACGAGCAGTACTTC. Its protein product is CASIGTGGRYEQYF.

Many counts were recorded for this clonotype. The chain recombines TRBV18 with TRBJ2-5, with D perhaps assigned TRBD1 or TRBD2 (5 bases each). Trimming shortened V by 3 bases and J by 1 base, and 21 bases separated the two germline ends. In germline, CDR1 is KGHSH, CDR2 LQKENI. This CDR3 spans 18 amino acids. The CDR3 is CASSPTYLGPPIQETQYF. The CDR3 nucleotides are TGTGCCAGCTCACCGACCTACTTGGGACCGCCGATCCAAGAGACCCAGTACTTC.

This clonotype was detected ten times or more. The chain uses TRBV10-3 and TRBJ2-7, with 7 positions matching TRBD2. There are 13 residues in the CDR3. The ends lost 3 bases at V and 4 bases at J; junction bases unmatched: 3. Germline CDR1 reads ENHRY; CDR2 reads SYGVKD. As DNA, the CDR3 is TGTGCCATCAGTGAAACGGGAGGATACGAGCAGTACTTC. Protein product: CAISETGGYEQYF.

This clonotype was detected a few times. The chain recombines TRBV25-1 with TRBJ2-5, with TRBD1 as a possible D gene (5 bases). This CDR3 spans 14 amino acids. With 2 bases removed from V and 2 bases from J, the gap between germline ends came to 9 bases. The germline CDR1 and CDR2 sequences are MGHDK and SYGVNS. The CDR3 reads CASSEPAGQETQYF. CDR3 coding DNA: TGTGCCAGCAGTGAACCAGCAGGGCAAGAGACCCAGTACTTC.

This chain links TRBV6-1 with TRBJ1-2, with D tentatively TRBD1 (5 bases). There are 13 residues in the CDR3. Germline V gene lookup returns CDR1 MNHNS and CDR2 SASEGT. The V and J ends lost 9 bases and 8 bases respectively, with 19 bases between them. The CDR3 sequence: CASRWGEWMGYTF. CDR3 in DNA: TGTGCCAGTCGATGGGGGGAGTGGATGGGCTACACCTTC.

This clonotype was seen ten or more times. The rearrangement joins TRBV12-3 or TRBV12-4 to TRBJ1-5; 8 bases fit TRBD1. The V segment lost 6 bases and the J segment 6 bases; nucleotides outside the gene matches: 4. The length of the CDR3 is 13 residues. Here the CDR3 reads CASRDRGSQPQHF. As DNA, the CDR3 is TGTGCCAGCAGAGACAGGGGCAGTCAGCCCCAGCATTTT.

In this sample, this clonotype turned up a few times. The V and J genes are TRBV5-4 and TRBJ2-7; tentative D call: TRBD1 (5 bases). Germline-derived CDR1 and CDR2 are SGHNT and YYREEE (reference sequence). Trimming took 4 bases from V and 3 from J, leaving 17 bases between them. This CDR3 is built from 15 residues. The CDR3 protein is CASSANTGQNYEQYF. In DNA form, the CDR3 reads TGTGCCAGCAGCGCCAATACCGGACAAAACTACGAGCAGTACTTC.

The gene calls are TRBV20-1 and TRBJ1-5, with TRBD1 as a possible D gene (5 bases). Deletions cut 7 bases from V and 0 bases from J, with 10 bases between. The CDR3 length is 13 residues. Germline V gene data show CDR1 as DFQATT and CDR2 as SNEGSKA (reference sequence). The CDR3 DNA sequence: TGCAGTGGGATACAGGATAGCAATCAGCCCCAGCATTTT. Encoded protein: CSGIQDSNQPQHF.

This clonotype was detected a few times. The rearrangement links TRBV20-1 to TRBJ1-2; 9 bases line up with TRBD1. CDR1 is DFQATT and CDR2 is SNEGSKA in the germline V gene (reference sequence). The CDR3 loop spans 14 amino acids. The V segment lost 0 bases and the J segment 6 bases; nucleotides outside the gene matches: 5. The CDR3: CSARDIQGADGYTF. CDR3 coding DNA: TGCAGTGCTAGAGATATACAGGGGGCTGATGGCTACACCTTC.

There are many counts of this clonotype. V usage is TRBV29-1 and J usage is TRBJ2-1; 9 bases are shared with TRBD2. This CDR3 region has 13 residues. In germline, CDR1 is SQVTM, CDR2 ANQGSEA. The junction had 8 bases not matched to a gene; V was cut back by 1 base and J by 13 bases. Here the CDR3 reads CSVEGNSGGSQFF. Written as DNA, the CDR3 is TGCAGCGTTGAAGGTAATAGCGGGGGAAGTCAGTTCTTC.